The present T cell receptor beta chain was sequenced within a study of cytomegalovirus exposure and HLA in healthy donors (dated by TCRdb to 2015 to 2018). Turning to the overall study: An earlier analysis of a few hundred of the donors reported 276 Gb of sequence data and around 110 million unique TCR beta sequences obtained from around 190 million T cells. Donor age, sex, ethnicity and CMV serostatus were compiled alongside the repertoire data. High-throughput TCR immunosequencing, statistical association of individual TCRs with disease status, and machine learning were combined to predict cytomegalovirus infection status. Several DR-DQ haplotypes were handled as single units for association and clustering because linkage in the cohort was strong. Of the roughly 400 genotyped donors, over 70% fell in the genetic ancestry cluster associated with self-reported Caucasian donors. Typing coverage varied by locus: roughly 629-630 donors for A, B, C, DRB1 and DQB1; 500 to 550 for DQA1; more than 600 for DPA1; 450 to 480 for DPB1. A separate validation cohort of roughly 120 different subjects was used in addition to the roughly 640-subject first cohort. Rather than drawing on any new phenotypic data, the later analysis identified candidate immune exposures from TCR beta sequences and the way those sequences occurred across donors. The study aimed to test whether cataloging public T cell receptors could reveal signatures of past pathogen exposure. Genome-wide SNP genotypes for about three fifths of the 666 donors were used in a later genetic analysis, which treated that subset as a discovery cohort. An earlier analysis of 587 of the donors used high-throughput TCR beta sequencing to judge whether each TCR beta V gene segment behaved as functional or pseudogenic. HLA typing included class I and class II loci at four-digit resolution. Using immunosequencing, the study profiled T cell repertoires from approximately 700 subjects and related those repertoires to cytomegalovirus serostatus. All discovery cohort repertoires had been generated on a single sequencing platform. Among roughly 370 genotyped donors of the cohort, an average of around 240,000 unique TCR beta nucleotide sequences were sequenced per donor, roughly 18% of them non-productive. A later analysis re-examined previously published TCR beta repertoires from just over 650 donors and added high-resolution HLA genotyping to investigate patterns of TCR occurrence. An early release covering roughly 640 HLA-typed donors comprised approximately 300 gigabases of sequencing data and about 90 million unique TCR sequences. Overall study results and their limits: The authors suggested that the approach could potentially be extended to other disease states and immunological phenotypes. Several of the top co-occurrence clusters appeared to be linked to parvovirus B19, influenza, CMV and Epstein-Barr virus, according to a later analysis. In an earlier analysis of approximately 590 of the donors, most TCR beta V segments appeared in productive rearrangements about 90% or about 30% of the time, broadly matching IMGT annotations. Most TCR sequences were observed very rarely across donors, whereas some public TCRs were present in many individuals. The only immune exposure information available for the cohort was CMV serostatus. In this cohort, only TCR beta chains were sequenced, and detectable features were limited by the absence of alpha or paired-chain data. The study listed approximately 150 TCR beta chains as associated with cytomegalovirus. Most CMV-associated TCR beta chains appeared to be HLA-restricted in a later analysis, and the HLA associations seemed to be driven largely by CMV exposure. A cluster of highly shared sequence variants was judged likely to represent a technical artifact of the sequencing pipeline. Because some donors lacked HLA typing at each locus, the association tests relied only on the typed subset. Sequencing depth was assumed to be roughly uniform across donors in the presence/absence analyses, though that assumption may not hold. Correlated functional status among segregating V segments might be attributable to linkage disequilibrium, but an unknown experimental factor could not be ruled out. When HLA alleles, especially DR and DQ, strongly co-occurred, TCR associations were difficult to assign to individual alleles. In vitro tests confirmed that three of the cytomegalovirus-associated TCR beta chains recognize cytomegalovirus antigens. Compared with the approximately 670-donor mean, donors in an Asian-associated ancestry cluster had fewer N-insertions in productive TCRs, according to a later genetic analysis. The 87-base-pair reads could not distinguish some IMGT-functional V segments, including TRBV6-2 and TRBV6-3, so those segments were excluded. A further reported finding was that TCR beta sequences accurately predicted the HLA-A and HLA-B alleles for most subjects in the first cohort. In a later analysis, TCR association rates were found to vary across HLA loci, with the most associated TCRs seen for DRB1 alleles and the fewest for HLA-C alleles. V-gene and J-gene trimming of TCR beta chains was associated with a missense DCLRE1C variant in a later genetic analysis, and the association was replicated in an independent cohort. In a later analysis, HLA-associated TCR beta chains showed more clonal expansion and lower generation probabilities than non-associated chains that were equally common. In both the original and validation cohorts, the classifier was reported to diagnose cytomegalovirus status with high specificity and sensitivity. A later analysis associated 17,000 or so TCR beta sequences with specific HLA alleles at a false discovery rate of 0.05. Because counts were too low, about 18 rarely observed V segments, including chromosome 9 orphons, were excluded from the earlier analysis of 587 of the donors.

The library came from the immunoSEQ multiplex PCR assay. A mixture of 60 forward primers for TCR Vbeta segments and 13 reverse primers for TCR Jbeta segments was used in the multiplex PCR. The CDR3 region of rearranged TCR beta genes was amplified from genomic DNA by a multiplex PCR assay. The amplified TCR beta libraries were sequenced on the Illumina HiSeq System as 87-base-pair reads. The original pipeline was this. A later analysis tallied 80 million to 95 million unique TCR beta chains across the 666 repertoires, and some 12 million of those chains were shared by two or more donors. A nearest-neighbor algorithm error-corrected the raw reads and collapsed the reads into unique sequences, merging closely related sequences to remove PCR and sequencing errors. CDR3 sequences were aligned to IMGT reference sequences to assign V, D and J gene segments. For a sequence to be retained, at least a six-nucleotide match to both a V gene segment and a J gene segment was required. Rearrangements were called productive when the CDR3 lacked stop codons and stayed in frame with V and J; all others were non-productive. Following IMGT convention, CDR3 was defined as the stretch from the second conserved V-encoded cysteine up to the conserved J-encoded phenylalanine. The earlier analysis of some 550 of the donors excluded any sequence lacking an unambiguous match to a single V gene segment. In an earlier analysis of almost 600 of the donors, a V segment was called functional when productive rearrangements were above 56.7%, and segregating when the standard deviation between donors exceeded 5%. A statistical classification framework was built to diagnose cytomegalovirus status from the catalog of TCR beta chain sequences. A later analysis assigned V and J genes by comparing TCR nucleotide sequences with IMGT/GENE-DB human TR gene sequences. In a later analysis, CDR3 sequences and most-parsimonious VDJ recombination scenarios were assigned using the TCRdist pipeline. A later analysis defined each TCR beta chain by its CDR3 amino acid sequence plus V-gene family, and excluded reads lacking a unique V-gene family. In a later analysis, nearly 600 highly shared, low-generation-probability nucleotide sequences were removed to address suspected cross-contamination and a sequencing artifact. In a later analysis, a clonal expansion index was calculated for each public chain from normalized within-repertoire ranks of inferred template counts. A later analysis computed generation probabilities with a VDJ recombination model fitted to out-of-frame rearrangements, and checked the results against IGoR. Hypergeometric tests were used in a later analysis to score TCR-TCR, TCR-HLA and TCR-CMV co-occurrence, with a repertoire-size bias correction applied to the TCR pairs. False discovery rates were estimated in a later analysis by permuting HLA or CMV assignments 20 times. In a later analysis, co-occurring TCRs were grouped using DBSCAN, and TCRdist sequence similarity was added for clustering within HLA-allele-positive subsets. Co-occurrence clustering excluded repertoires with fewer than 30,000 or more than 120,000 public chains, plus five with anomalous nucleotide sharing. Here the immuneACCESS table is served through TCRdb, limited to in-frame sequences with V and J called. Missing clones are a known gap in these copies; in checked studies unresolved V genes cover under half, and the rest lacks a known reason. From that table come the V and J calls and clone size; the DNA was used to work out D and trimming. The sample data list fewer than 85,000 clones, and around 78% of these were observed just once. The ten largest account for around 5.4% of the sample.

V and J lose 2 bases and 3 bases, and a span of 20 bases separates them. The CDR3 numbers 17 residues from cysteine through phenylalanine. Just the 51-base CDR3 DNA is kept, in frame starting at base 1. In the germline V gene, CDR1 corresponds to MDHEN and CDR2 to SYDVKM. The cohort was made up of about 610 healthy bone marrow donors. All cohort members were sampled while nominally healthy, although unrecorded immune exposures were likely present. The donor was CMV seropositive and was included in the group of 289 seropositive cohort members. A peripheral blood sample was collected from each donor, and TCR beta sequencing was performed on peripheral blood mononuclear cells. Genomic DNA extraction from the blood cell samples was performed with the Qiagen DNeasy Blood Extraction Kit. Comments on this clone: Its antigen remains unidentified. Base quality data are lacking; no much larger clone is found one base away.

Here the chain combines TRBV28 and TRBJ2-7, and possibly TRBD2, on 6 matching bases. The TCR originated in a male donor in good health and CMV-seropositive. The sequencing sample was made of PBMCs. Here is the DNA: TGTGCCAGCAGTTTAGGGGGGTGGGGGACCTCTCGCTACGAGCAGTACTTC. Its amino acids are CASSLGGWGTSRYEQYF.